The 20 T cell receptor beta chains below all came from one sample that was sequenced in a study of immune heterogeneity within non-small cell lung tumors. Bulk tumor genomic DNA, roughly 600 ng per sample, was used as template. Taken during surgery, several biopsies per primary tumor were spaced as far apart as possible within the tumor mass. Curative surgical treatment was performed in patients who had newly diagnosed, untreated non-small cell lung cancer. A first 10-cycle multiplex round used 32 V-gene and 13 J-gene primers on TCR beta CDR3. In TCRdb, the multiplex PCR reads were re-called with MiXCR into one record per CDR3 protein. The repertoire holds over 30,000 distinct CDR3 sequences, with more than 25% as singletons. The sample consisted of lung tumor tissue. All receptors come from a man aged 40-55 years with non-small cell lung cancer.

Relative to its sample, this clonotype is medium-sized (0.01 to 0.1%). The V call is TRBV7-2, the J call TRBJ1-6, with no clear D. Trimming cost V 2 bases and J 7 bases, with 15 bases left between them. The CDR3 extends over 16 amino acids. CDR1 SGHTA and CDR2 FQGNSA come from the germline V gene. The CDR3 DNA sequence: TGTGCCAGCAGCTTAACCGCCCAGCCTAGAAATTCACCCCTCCACTTT. Encoded protein: CASSLTAQPRNSPLHF.

This clonotype was detected ten times or more. The chain recombines TRBV25-1 with TRBJ2-1; D unclear. Germline V lookup: CDR1 MGHDK, CDR2 SYGVNS. This CDR3 comprises 15 residues. Trimming removed 2 bases at V and 7 bases at J, with 15 bases between. The CDR3: CASSESIPVQNEQFF. The CDR3 coding sequence is TGTGCCAGCAGTGAAAGTATACCCGTCCAAAATGAGCAGTTCTTC.

The chain recombines TRBV20-1 with TRBJ1-4, with D possibly matching TRBD1 (5 bases). The CDR3 contains 14 residues. Trimming stripped 3 bases from V and 6 bases from J, with 14 bases between. Germline CDR1 and CDR2: DFQATT and SNEGSKA (reference sequence). As DNA, the CDR3 is TGCAGTGCTAGGAGGTCCGGGGGGGATGAAAAACTGTTTTTT. Translated, it gives CSARRSGGDEKLFF.

Worth noting for this clonotype: Possible read error: a much larger clone is one base away. The chain links TRBV6-1 to TRBJ2-7, with TRBD1 identical over 7 bases. Germline loops: CDR1 MNHNS, CDR2 SASEGT. The CDR3 sequence is 13 residues long. Germline trimming cut 10 bases from V and 0 bases from J; bases unmatched to any gene: 6. The CDR3 protein is CANRGGYSYEQYF. The CDR3 bases are TGTGCCAACAGGGGTGGGTACTCCTACGAGCAGTACTTC.

There are a few counts of this clonotype. J is TRBJ1-2 and V is TRBV12-3 or TRBV12-4; D may be TRBD1 (6 bases). The CDR3 spans 12 residues. Deletions cut 5 bases from V and 8 bases from J, with 12 bases between. CDR3 sequence reads: CASSDRRHGYTF. DNA of the CDR3: TGTGCCAGCAGTGACAGGCGGCACGGCTACACCTTC.

This clonotype has ten or more counts. The chain's CDR3 is CASSPGRYEQYF. The CDR3 DNA reads as TGTGCCAGCAGCCCCGGACGCTACGAGCAGTACTTC. The chain couples TRBV11-2 to TRBJ2-7; D not certain. The length of the CDR3 is 12 residues. CDR1 is SGHAT, CDR2 FQNNGV, per germline. Trimming cost V 5 bases and J 3 bases, with 8 bases left between them.

This clonotype occurred many times. This sequence joins TRBV19 and TRBJ1-2; the D is unclear. The V gene lost 0 bases and the J gene lost 4 bases, with 12 bases spanning the gap. Germline V gene data show CDR1 as LNHDA and CDR2 as SQIVND (reference sequence). CDR3 length: 15 residues. CDR3 protein: CASSIDRVRGYGYTF. DNA for the CDR3: TGTGCCAGTAGTATAGATCGAGTGAGAGGCTATGGCTACACCTTC.

J is TRBJ2-7 and V is TRBV18; D not resolved. V shed 1 base and J shed 1 base, with 8 bases lying between them. The germline gives CDR1 KGHSH, CDR2 LQKENI. The CDR3 spans 14 residues. This CDR3 is CASSPLLGSYEQYF. Written as DNA, the CDR3 is TGTGCCAGCTCACCACTCTTGGGGTCCTACGAGCAGTACTTC.

The chain combines TRBV4-1 with TRBJ1-1; the D is unclear. The ends were cut back, 4 bases at V and 0 bases at J, with 15 bases in the middle. There are 16 residues in the CDR3. CDR1 and CDR2 (germline): MGHRA, YSYEKL. The CDR3 protein is CASSRPPPSVNTEAFF. The CDR3 nucleotides are TGCGCCAGCAGCCGACCACCCCCCAGCGTGAACACTGAAGCTTTCTTT.

This clonotype was detected a few times. V and J are TRBV6-6 and TRBJ2-1; D is ambiguous. This CDR3 contains 14 residues. Trimming shortened V by 2 bases and J by 8 bases, and 13 bases separated the two germline ends. From germline, CDR1 is MNHNY and CDR2 SVGAGI (reference sequence). The CDR3 bases are TGTGCCAGCAGTTACGTCCAGGAATCTCATGAGCAGTTCTTC. It specifies CASSYVQESHEQFF.

The chain has TRBV6-2 or TRBV6-3 and TRBJ2-2; D is uncertain. The CDR3 covers 17 residues. The germline V gene has CDR1 MNHEY and CDR2 SVGEGT. Trimming shortened V by 0 bases and J by 5 bases, and 16 bases separated the two germline ends. The CDR3 DNA follows: TGTGCCAGCAGTTACTCGCGGCAGCCCCTTGGAACCGGGGAGCTGTTTTTT. This sequence encodes CASSYSRQPLGTGELFF.

The chain links TRBV6-1 to TRBJ1-1; D possibly corresponds to TRBD1 (5 bases). Germline V gives CDR1 MNHNS, CDR2 SASEGT. This CDR3 comprises 15 residues. V lost 3 bases and J 3 bases, leaving 14 bases between the germline ends. The CDR3 sequence: CASSDRVSRHTEAFF. The CDR3 DNA follows: TGTGCCAGCAGTGACAGGGTATCGCGTCACACTGAAGCTTTCTTT.

The V call is TRBV20-1, the J call TRBJ1-6; D uncertain. The CDR3 is 16 amino acids. Per the germline V gene, CDR1 is DFQATT and CDR2 is SNEGSKA (reference sequence). The ends were cut back, 3 bases at V and 11 bases at J, with 23 bases in the middle. Here the CDR3 reads CSARETRDRRNPPLHF. CDR3 sequence (DNA): TGCAGTGCTAGGGAGACAAGGGATAGAAGGAATCCACCCCTCCACTTT.

This clonotype was counted ten times or more. V usage is TRBV3-1 and J usage is TRBJ1-2; weak D call: TRBD1 (6 bases). V was clipped by 5 bases and J by 4 bases, with 14 bases between them. The germline gives CDR1 LGHDT, CDR2 YNNKEL (reference sequence). This CDR3 has 14 residues. As DNA, the CDR3 is TGTGCCAGCAGCGTCCGGACAGAGATCTATGGCTACACCTTC. Translating gives CASSVRTEIYGYTF.

This clonotype was seen a handful of times. The gene calls are TRBV12-3 or TRBV12-4 and TRBJ1-1; D not certain. The V and J ends lost 3 bases and 1 base respectively, with 6 bases between them. The CDR3 loop spans 13 amino acids. The CDR3 spells CASSFVKNTEAFF. CDR3 bases: TGTGCCAGCAGTTTTGTGAAGAACACTGAAGCTTTCTTT.

This clonotype showed up just a few times. CDR3 sequence reads: CASSIVREGPQFF. The CDR3 DNA is TGTGCCAGTAGTATAGTCCGGGAGGGCCCTCAGTTCTTC. The rearrangement joins TRBV19 to TRBJ2-1; 8 bases fit TRBD2. This CDR3 contains 13 residues. The V gene's germline CDR1 is LNHDA and CDR2 SQIVND (reference sequence). Losses at the gene ends were 1 base for V and 13 bases for J; bases not matched to a gene: 6.

The sample holds many counts of this clonotype. The chain has TRBV19 and TRBJ1-1; D unresolved. Germline CDR1 is LNHDA and CDR2 is SQIVND (reference sequence). Between the trimmed V and J ends, which lost 3 bases and 2 bases, there was a span of 13 bases. This CDR3 has 15 residues. The CDR3 loop reads CASSIRLGINTEAFF. For the CDR3, the DNA is TGTGCCAGTAGTATTCGTTTGGGTATCAACACTGAAGCTTTCTTT.

In its sample, this clonotype was seen many times. The chain uses TRBV24-1 and TRBJ2-2; D uncertain. Trimming cost V 6 bases and J 3 bases, with 10 bases left between them. Germline-derived CDR1 and CDR2 are KGHDR and SFDVKD. The CDR3 is 14 amino acids. This chain's CDR3 is CATSKAPHTGELFF. CDR3 nucleotides: TGTGCCACCAGTAAGGCCCCACACACCGGGGAGCTGTTTTTT.

At least ten counts were recorded for this clonotype. This chain joins TRBV5-1 and TRBJ2-7; D remains ambiguous. The germline CDR1 and CDR2 sequences are SGHRS and YFSETQ. This CDR3 has 15 amino acids. V was trimmed by 0 bases and J by 1 base, leaving 11 bases between them. Here the CDR3 reads CASSLGRTFSYEQYF. CDR3 DNA sequence: TGCGCCAGCAGCTTGGGGCGGACCTTTTCCTACGAGCAGTACTTC.

This clonotype was detected ten times or more. The CDR3 region is CASSLGGEQFF. The CDR3 bases are TGTGCCAGCAGCTTAGGGGGTGAGCAGTTCTTC. The chain is built from TRBV11-1 and TRBJ2-1; D unclear. From germline, CDR1 is SGHAT and CDR2 FQDESV (reference sequence). CDR3 size: 11 residues. V was clipped by 1 base and J by 9 bases, with 4 bases between them.